Listed here is a single T cell receptor beta chain. Its antigen remains undetermined. Per-nucleotide qualities are absent, and no much larger clonotype sits a single base away. The data derive from a study of cytomegalovirus exposure and HLA in healthy donors (dated by TCRdb to about 2017). With regard to the full study: An earlier analysis of some 620 of the donors reported around 280 Gb of sequence data and 117 million unique TCR beta sequences obtained from 150 million to 200 million T cells. An early release that covered about 640 HLA-typed donors contained approximately 320 gigabases of sequencing data and some 87 million unique TCR sequences. Of the approximately 400 genotyped donors, 65% to 90% fell in the genetic ancestry cluster associated with self-reported Caucasian donors. The study aimed to test whether signatures of past pathogen exposure could be identified by cataloging public T cell receptors. The study used immunosequencing to profile the T cell repertoires of approximately 690 subjects and linked those repertoires to cytomegalovirus serostatus. Besides the first cohort of 550 to 750 subjects, a separate validation cohort made up of around 120 different subjects was used. High-throughput TCR immunosequencing, statistical association of individual TCRs with disease status, and machine learning were combined to predict cytomegalovirus infection status. In a later analysis, previously published TCR beta repertoires from several hundred donors were re-analyzed and high-resolution HLA genotyping was added so that TCR occurrence patterns could be studied. The later analysis used no new phenotypic data to find candidate immune exposures, relying instead on TCR beta sequences and their occurrence across donors. An earlier analysis of 587 of the donors applied high-throughput TCR beta sequencing to assess whether each TCR beta V gene segment acted as functional or pseudogenic. Alongside the repertoire data, information on donor age, sex, ethnicity and CMV serostatus was compiled. Genome-wide SNP genotypes for about 65% of the roughly 700 donors were used in a later genetic analysis, which treated that subset as a discovery cohort. Every repertoire in the discovery cohort had been generated on one and the same sequencing platform. Both class I and class II loci were covered by HLA typing, at four-digit resolution. Typing coverage varied by locus: about 620-640 donors for A, B, C, DRB1 and DQB1; approximately 560 for DQA1; more than 600 for DPA1; approximately 450 for DPB1. Roughly 5 DR-DQ haplotypes were handled as single units for association and clustering, since linkage in the cohort was strong. Across around 400 genotyped donors of the cohort, an average of roughly 250,000 unique TCR beta nucleotide sequences per donor were sequenced, and 15% to 20% of those sequences were non-productive.

Reading the germline V gene gives CDR1 MDHEN and CDR2 SYDVKM. Including cysteine and phenylalanine, the CDR3 has 14 amino acids. Only the CDR3 DNA is retained, 42 bases long and in frame from the first base. Trimming accounts for 8 bases at V and 10 bases at J, while the number of junction bases matched to no gene is 10. The cohort comprised approximately 700 healthy bone marrow donors. All cohort members were sampled while nominally healthy, although unrecorded immune exposures were likely present. The donor was CMV seronegative and belonged to the group of around 350 seronegative cohort members. A peripheral blood sample was provided by each donor, and peripheral blood mononuclear cells were used for TCR beta sequencing. The Qiagen DNeasy Blood Extraction Kit was used to extract genomic DNA from the blood cell samples. Library preparation was by the immunoSEQ multiplex PCR assay. A mixture of 60 forward primers for TCR Vbeta segments and 13 reverse primers for TCR Jbeta segments was used in the multiplex PCR. The CDR3 region of rearranged TCR beta genes was amplified from genomic DNA with a multiplex PCR assay. The Illumina HiSeq System was used to sequence the amplified TCR beta libraries as 87-base-pair reads. From the authors' description of their analysis: In a later analysis, 70 million to 95 million unique TCR beta chains were counted across the 500 to 850 repertoires, and approximately 11 million of these chains were shared by at least two donors. To remove PCR and sequencing errors, raw reads were error-corrected and collapsed into unique sequences using a nearest-neighbor algorithm that merged closely related sequences. V, D and J gene segments were assigned by aligning CDR3 sequences to IMGT reference sequences. For a sequence to be retained, at least a six-nucleotide match to both a V gene segment and a J gene segment was required. Rearrangements were classified as productive when the CDR3 lacked stop codons and remained in frame with V and J, and all other rearrangements were classified as non-productive. Following IMGT convention, CDR3 was defined as the stretch from the second conserved V-encoded cysteine up to the conserved J-encoded phenylalanine. The earlier analysis of 587 of the donors excluded sequences that lacked an unambiguous match to a single V gene segment. In an earlier analysis of a few hundred of the donors, a V segment was called functional when productive rearrangements were above 56.7%, and segregating when the standard deviation between donors exceeded 5%. A statistical classification framework was developed to diagnose cytomegalovirus status using the catalog of TCR beta chain sequences. V and J gene assignment, in a later analysis, came from comparing TCR nucleotide sequences with IMGT/GENE-DB human TR gene sequences. The TCRdist pipeline was used in a later analysis to assign CDR3 sequences and most-parsimonious VDJ recombination scenarios. In a later analysis, every TCR beta chain was defined by the combination of its CDR3 amino acid sequence and its V-gene family, and reads without a unique V-gene family were dropped. In a later analysis, 500 to 650 highly shared, low-generation-probability nucleotide sequences were removed to address suspected cross-contamination and a sequencing artifact. For each public chain, a later analysis derived a clonal expansion index from normalized ranks of inferred template counts within each repertoire. In a later analysis, generation probabilities were computed using a VDJ recombination model fitted to out-of-frame rearrangements, and the results were checked against IGoR. In a later analysis, TCR-TCR, TCR-HLA and TCR-CMV co-occurrence was scored with hypergeometric tests, and a repertoire-size bias correction was applied to TCR pairs. False discovery rates were estimated in a later analysis by permuting HLA or CMV assignments 20 times. A later analysis grouped co-occurring TCRs with DBSCAN, adding TCRdist sequence similarity when clustering within HLA-allele-positive subsets. Co-occurrence clustering excluded repertoires with fewer than 30,000 or more than 120,000 public chains, plus five with anomalous nucleotide sharing. TCRdb re-hosts the immuneACCESS table, in-frame sequences only. Its copies lack some clones; in the studies checked, an unresolved V gene accounts for under half of them, and the cause for the rest is not known. That table furnishes V, J and clone size, whereas the DNA furnished D and trimming. Present in this sample are 65,000 to 85,000 clones, 70% to 90% of which were seen just once. Together, the top ten hold 1.5% to 2% of the sample.

The investigation overall reported the following: While some public TCRs were present in many individuals, most TCR sequences turned up only very rarely across donors. A later analysis found that TCR association rates varied across HLA loci, with DRB1 alleles showing the most associated TCRs and HLA-C alleles the fewest. The classifier was reported to diagnose cytomegalovirus status with high specificity and sensitivity in both the original and validation cohorts. In a later analysis, HLA-associated TCR beta chains were found to be more clonally expanded and to have lower generation probabilities than equally common non-associated chains. Because counts were too low, more than 15 rarely observed V segments, including chromosome 9 orphons, were left out of the earlier analysis of some 640 of the donors. A further reported finding was that TCR beta sequences accurately predicted the HLA-A and HLA-B alleles for most subjects in the first cohort. Correlated functional status among segregating V segments might reflect linkage disequilibrium, but an unknown experimental factor could not be ruled out. A cluster of highly shared sequence variants was judged likely to be a technical artifact of the sequencing pipeline. Sequencing depth was assumed to be roughly uniform across donors in the presence/absence analyses, though that assumption may not hold. Most CMV-associated TCR beta chains appeared to be HLA-restricted in a later analysis, and the HLA associations seemed to be driven largely by CMV exposure. In a later analysis, 15,000 to 20,000 TCR beta sequences were associated with specific HLA alleles at a false discovery rate of 0.05. The 87-base-pair reads could not distinguish some IMGT-functional V segments, including TRBV6-2 and TRBV6-3, so those segments were excluded. A few of the identified cytomegalovirus-associated TCR beta chains were confirmed in vitro to be specific for cytomegalovirus antigens. Because HLA typing was missing for some donors at each locus, association tests included only the typed subset. A later analysis reported that several top co-occurrence clusters appeared linked to parvovirus B19, influenza, CMV and Epstein-Barr virus. The study gave a list of some 150 TCR beta chains associated with cytomegalovirus. For the cohort, immune exposure information was limited to CMV serostatus. Assigning TCR associations to individual alleles was difficult when HLA alleles, especially DR and DQ, strongly co-occurred. In a later genetic analysis, fewer N-insertions in productive TCRs were reported among donors in an Asian-associated ancestry cluster than the approximately 710-donor mean. In this cohort, only TCR beta chains were sequenced, and detectable features were limited by the absence of alpha or paired-chain data. The authors suggested that the approach could potentially be extended to other disease states and immunological phenotypes. A later genetic analysis associated a missense DCLRE1C variant with V-gene and J-gene trimming of TCR beta chains, and an independent cohort replicated the association. In an earlier analysis of some 540 of the donors, most TCR beta V segments appeared in productive rearrangements about 87% or about 30% of the time, broadly matching IMGT annotations.

The sequenced material came from PBMCs. The sequence came from a woman between 25 and 40 years old in good health and CMV-seronegative. The sequence joins TRBV28 to TRBJ2-1; TRBD2 matches 11 bases in the middle. The encoded CDR3 is CASYALAGGNEQFF. Read as DNA, the sequence is TGTGCCAGCTACGCCCTAGCGGGAGGAAACGAGCAGTTCTTC.